This T cell receptor (beta chain) was profiled in a study of T cell repertoires in cytomegalovirus infection (dated by TCRdb to the late 2010s). With regard to the full study: The peptide stimulations were aimed at well-studied HLA-B-restricted epitopes as well as recently identified HLA-C-restricted CMV epitopes, whose presentation resists viral immunomodulation. Donor HLA type was relevant to the analysis, because carriage of CMV infection together with the matching HLA type was indicated by public TCR beta signatures.

The paper as a whole reports these results and caveats: The ex vivo response was dominated by HLA-C-restricted CMV-specific TCR beta clonotypes, and the single most frequent clonotype in two of eight donors was supplied by these HLA-C-restricted clonotypes. In both this cohort and an independent roughly 330-donor cohort, the cumulative frequency of public TCR beta family members distinguished carriers of CMV infection plus the relevant HLA type.

Turning to this clonotype: The antigen it recognizes is unknown. One base away there is no much larger clone; base qualities are not given.

The sample's treatment or condition, from its label and the paper: in vitro stimulation with specific CMV peptide epitopes to enrich CMV-specific T cells. The germline V gene provides CDR1 MDHEN and CDR2 SYDVKM. A distance of 13 bases separates the germline ends of V and J, which lose 2 bases and 0 bases respectively. The cysteine opens and the phenylalanine closes a CDR3 of 17 amino acids. The CDR3 DNA has 51 bases and is translated from base 1. Sequencing was performed on an Illumina HiSeq 1500. Using fastp at Q25 and MiXCR, TCRdb reprocessed the public reads and kept productive beta chains. Identical CDR3 proteins give one entry, which carries the most common genes and DNA. The sample table records 140,000 to 150,000 distinct CDR3 sequences; roughly 32% of these occur just once. Roughly 51% of the sample is taken by the ten largest.

The sequence derives from a human donor in good health (CMV status not recorded). Some clones in this sample may be carry-over from other donors' samples. The sample here was CD8+ T cells from cultured PBMCs, taken from culture after CMV antigen stimulation. The V and J segments used are TRBV28 and TRBJ1-4; TRBD1 is perhaps the D gene, given 6 matching bases. Here is the DNA: TGTGCCAGCAGTTTACCCAGGACAGATTCAACTAATGAAAAACTGTTTTTT. Its protein is CASSLPRTDSTNEKLFF.